This T cell receptor (beta chain) was recovered during a study of a mutant IDH1 vaccine in newly diagnosed glioma. Details on this clone: Its matching antigen is unknown.

The time point denotes: week 47, end of study. The study gave 300 ug of mutant IDH1 20-mer peptide per vaccine dose, with topical imiquimod. Sequencing was performed with immunoSEQ multiplex PCR; in TCRdb, only in-frame clones are kept and a portion is missing. The sample shows about 90,000 clones, about 90% of them seen only once. Germline lookup yields CDR1 SGHNT and CDR2 YYREEE (reference sequence). The CDR3 loop spans 15 amino acids. The V end lost 5 bases, the J end lost 0 bases, and 15 bases lay between the germline ends. The sample consisted of PBMCs, taken from a glioma patient whose treatment included an IDH1 peptide vaccine. The clonotype originates from a woman aged 45 to 65 with glioma. The rearrangement uses TRBV5-4 and TRBJ2-7; tentative D call: TRBD2 (6 bases). The CDR3, as DNA: TGTGCCAGCAGTAGGGACTGGGGAAGCTCCTACGAGCAGTACTTC. It encodes CASSRDWGSSYEQYF.